The present entry profiles one T cell receptor (beta chain) with its context. Produced via immunoSEQ multiplex PCR; TCRdb's table is partial and in-frame only. The sample has around 190,000 clones, 80% to 90% seen once. The data belong to a study of blood T cell repertoires in COVID-19. In the study overall: Sample material is recorded as cDNA or gDNA derived from T cells, B-cell-depleted T cells, or PBMCs.

The V gene's germline CDR1 is SGHTS and CDR2 YDEGEE. CDR3 length equals 14 residues. Trimming shortened V by 2 bases and J by 2 bases, and 11 bases separated the two germline ends. Sequenced material: peripheral blood. This TCR came from a man aged 18 to 30 who had recovered from COVID-19. The genes are TRBV5-8 and TRBJ2-7; D might be TRBD1 (6 bases). Here the CDR3 reads CASSFRDIPYEQYF. CDR3 nucleotides: TGTGCCAGCAGCTTCCGGGACATCCCCTACGAGCAGTACTTC.